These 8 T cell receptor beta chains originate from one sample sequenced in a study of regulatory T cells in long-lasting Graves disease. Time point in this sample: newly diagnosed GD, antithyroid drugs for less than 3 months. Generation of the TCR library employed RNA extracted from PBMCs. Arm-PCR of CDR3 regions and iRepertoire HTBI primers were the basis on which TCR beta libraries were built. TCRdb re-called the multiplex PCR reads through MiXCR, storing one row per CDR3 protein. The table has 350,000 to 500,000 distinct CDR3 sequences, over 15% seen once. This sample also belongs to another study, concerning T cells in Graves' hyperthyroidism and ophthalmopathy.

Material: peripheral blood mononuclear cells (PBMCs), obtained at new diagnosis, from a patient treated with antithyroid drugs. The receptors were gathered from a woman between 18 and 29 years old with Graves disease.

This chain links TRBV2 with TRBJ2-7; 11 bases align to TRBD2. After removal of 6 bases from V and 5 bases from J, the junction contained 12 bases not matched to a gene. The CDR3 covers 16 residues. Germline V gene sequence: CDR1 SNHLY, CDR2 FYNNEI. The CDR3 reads CASSTRTSGSANEQYF. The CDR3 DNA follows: TGTGCCAGCAGCACTCGGACTAGCGGGTCCGCCAACGAGCAGTACTTC. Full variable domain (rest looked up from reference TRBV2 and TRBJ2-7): EPEVTQTPSHQVTQMGQEVILRCVPISNHLYFYWYRQILGQKVEFLVSFYNNEISEKSEIFDDQFSVERPDGSNFTLKIRSTKLEDSAMYFCASSTRTSGSANEQYFGPGTRLTVT.

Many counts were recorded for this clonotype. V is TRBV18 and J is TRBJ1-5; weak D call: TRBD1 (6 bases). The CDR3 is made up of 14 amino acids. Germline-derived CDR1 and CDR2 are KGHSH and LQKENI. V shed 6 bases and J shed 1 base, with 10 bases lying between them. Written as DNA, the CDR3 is TGTGCCAGCTCCGGGACACAGAGCAATCAGCCCCAGCATTTT. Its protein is CASSGTQSNQPQHF.

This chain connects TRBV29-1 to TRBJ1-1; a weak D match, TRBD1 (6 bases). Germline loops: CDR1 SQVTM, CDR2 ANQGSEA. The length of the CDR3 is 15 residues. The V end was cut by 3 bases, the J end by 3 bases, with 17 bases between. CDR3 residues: CSVDGTYKGDTEAFF. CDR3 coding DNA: TGCAGCGTTGACGGGACTTATAAGGGGGACACTGAAGCTTTCTTT.

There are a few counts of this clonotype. The CDR3 sequence is CASSPSGASGSYNEQFF. CDR3 nucleotides: TGCGCCAGCAGCCCAAGTGGGGCTAGCGGCTCCTACAATGAGCAGTTCTTC. This rearrangement joins TRBV4-1 to TRBJ2-1, with 7 bases aligning to TRBD2. CDR3 length: 17 amino acids. CDR1 is MGHRA, CDR2 YSYEKL, per germline. V lost 4 bases, J lost 0 bases, and 9 bases stayed unmatched.

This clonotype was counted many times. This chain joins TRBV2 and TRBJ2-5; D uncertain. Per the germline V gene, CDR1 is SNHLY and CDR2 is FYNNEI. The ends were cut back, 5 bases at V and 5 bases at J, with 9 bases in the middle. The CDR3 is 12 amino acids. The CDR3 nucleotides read TGTGCCAGCAGTTGGGTTCCGGAGACCCAGTACTTC. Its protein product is CASSWVPETQYF.

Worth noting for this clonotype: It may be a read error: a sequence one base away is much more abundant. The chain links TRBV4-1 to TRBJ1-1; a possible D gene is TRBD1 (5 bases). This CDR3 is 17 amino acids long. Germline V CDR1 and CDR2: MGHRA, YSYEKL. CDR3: CASSQSSGHAVNTEASF. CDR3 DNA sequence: TGCGCCAGCAGCCAATCATCCGGACATGCCGTAAACACTGAAGCTTCCTTT.

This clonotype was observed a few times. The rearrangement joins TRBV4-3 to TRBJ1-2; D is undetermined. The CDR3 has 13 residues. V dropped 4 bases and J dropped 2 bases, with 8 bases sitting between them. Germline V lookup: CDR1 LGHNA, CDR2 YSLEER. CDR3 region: CASSRGRNYGYTF. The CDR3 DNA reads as TGCGCCAGCAGCCGCGGGAGGAACTATGGCTACACCTTC.

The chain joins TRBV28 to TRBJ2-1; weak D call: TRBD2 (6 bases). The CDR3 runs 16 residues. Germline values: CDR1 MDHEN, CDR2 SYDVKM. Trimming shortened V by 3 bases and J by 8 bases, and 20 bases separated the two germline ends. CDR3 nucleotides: TGTGCCAGCAGTTTTTTTGCGGCGGGGTTATTCGATGAGCAGTTCTTC. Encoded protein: CASSFFAAGLFDEQFF. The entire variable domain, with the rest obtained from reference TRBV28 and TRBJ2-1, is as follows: DVKVTQSSRYLVKRTGEKVFLECVQDMDHENMFWYRQDPGLGLRLIYFSYDVKMKEKGDIPEGYSVSREKKERFSLILESASTNQTSMYLCASSFFAAGLFDEQFFGPGTRLTVL.